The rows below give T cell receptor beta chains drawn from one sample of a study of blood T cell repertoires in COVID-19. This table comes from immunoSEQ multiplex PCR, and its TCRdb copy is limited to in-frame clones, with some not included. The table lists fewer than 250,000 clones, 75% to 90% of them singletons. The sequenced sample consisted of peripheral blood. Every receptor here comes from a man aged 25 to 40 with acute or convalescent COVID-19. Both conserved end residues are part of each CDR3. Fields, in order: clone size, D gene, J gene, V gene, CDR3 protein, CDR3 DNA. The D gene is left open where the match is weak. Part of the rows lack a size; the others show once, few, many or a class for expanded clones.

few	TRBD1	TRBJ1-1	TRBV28	CASSFPTGADTEAFF	TGTGCCAGCAGTTTCCCGACAGGGGCCGACACTGAAGCTTTCTTT
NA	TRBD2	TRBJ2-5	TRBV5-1	CASSSSTSGRSWETQYF	TGCGCCAGCAGCTCTTCGACTAGCGGGAGAAGTTGGGAGACCCAGTACTTC
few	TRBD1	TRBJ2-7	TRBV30	CAWSVGQVEQYF	TGTGCCTGGAGTGTAGGACAGGTCGAGCAGTACTTC
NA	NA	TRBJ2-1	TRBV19	CASRAPTYNEQFF	TGTGCCAGCCGCGCACCAACCTACAATGAGCAGTTCTTC
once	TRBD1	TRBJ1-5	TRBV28	CASSLHGQGSEPQHF	TGTGCCAGCAGTTTGCACGGACAGGGGAGCGAGCCCCAGCATTTT
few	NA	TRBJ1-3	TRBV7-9	CASSLGAGNTIYF	TGTGCCAGCAGCTTAGGGGCCGGAAACACCATATATTTT
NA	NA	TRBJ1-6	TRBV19	CASSIGLVNNSPLHF	TGTGCCAGTAGTATCGGGTTAGTTAATAATTCACCCCTCCACTTT
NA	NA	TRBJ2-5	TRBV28	CASQGLGETQYF	TGTGCCAGCCAGGGCCTTGGGGAGACCCAGTACTTC
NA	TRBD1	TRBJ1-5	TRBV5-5	CASSSTQGGEPQHF	TGTGCCAGCAGCTCCACACAGGGGGGGGAGCCCCAGCATTTT
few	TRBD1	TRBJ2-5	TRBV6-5	CASSDRGETQYF	TGTGCCAGCAGCGACAGGGGAGAGACCCAGTACTTC
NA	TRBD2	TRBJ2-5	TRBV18	CASSLQSLGLAGEETQYF	TGTGCCAGCTCACTCCAATCCCTTGGGTTAGCGGGAGAAGAGACCCAGTACTTC
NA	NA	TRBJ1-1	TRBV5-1	CASSESGTKNTEAFF	TGCGCCAGCAGCGAATCGGGAACCAAGAACACTGAAGCTTTCTTT
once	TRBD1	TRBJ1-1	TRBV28	CAIGTANTEAFF	TGTGCCATCGGGACAGCGAACACTGAAGCTTTCTTT
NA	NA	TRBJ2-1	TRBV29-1	CSANRDFDNEQFF	TGCAGCGCCAACCGGGATTTTGACAATGAGCAGTTCTTC
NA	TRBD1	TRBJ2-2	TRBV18	CASSRTGANTGELFF	TGTGCCAGCTCACGGACAGGGGCGAACACCGGGGAGCTGTTTTTT
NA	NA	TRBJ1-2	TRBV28	CASSWGEGYGYTF	TGTGCCAGCAGTTGGGGGGAGGGCTATGGCTACACCTTC
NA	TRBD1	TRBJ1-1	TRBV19	CASSIGGQRNTEAFF	TGTGCCAGTAGTATAGGGGGACAGAGGAACACTGAAGCTTTCTTT
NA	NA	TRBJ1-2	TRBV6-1	CASSELEWRGYTF	TGTGCCAGCAGTGAACTGGAGTGGCGAGGCTACACCTTC
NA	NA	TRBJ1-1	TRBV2	CASSGLEAFF	TGTGCCAGCAGCGGACTTGAAGCTTTCTTT
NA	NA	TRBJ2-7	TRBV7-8	CASSLQTDYSYEQYF	TGTGCCAGCAGCTTACAGACAGATTATTCCTACGAGCAGTACTTC
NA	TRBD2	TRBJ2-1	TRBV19	CASRLAGGDEQFF	TGTGCCAGTCGTTTAGCGGGAGGGGATGAGCAGTTCTTC
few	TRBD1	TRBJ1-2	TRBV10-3	CAISERPGTGYGYTF	TGTGCCATCAGTGAGCGACCGGGGACAGGCTATGGCTACACCTTC
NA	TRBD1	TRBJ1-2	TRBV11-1	CASSRQDRDYGYTF	TGTGCCAGCAGCCGTCAGGACAGGGACTATGGCTACACCTTC